This section outlines one T cell receptor (beta chain) sequence together with its context. Its antigen is undetermined. These data come from a study of T cell responses to AZD1222 COVID-19 vaccine. General study points: Among spike-specific TCRs, nearly half reportedly target unmutated variant regions.

Generated by immunoSEQ multiplex PCR, the TCRdb table keeps only in-frame clones and is missing some. The table shows about 100,000 clones, with 87% occurring only once. V was pared by 4 bases and J by 8 bases, with 15 bases between. Germline V gene sequence: CDR1 SGHDT, CDR2 YYEEEE. This CDR3 spans 14 amino acids. The TCR originated in an adult in good health. This chain joins TRBV5-6 and TRBJ1-4; the D gene is possibly TRBD1 (5 bases). The sequences come from peripheral blood, collected on day 0 of AZD1222 vaccination. The CDR3 bases are TGTGCCAGCAGCCTTCAGGGATTTCGCGAAAAACTGTTTTTT. It translates to CASSLQGFREKLFF. Supplemented by reference TRBV5-6 and TRBJ1-4, the full variable domain reads DAGVTQSPTHLIKTRGQQVTLRCSPKSGHDTVSWYQQALGQGPQFIFQYYEEEERQRGNFPDRFSGHQFPNYSSELNVNALLLGDSALYLCASSLQGFREKLFFGSGTQLSVL.